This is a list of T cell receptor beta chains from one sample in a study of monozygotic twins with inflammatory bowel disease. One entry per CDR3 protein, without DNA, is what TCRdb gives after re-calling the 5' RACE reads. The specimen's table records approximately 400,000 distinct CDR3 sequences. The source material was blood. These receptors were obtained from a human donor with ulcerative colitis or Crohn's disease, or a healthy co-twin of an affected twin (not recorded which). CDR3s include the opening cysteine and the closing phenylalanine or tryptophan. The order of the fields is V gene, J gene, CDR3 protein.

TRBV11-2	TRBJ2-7	CASSLDPGQGLNEQYF
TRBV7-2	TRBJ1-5	CASSLPGLDQPQHF
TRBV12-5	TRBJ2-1	CASGPSGQGSEQFF
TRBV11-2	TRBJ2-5	CASSPEGIQYF
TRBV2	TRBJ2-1	CASGRTSGNNEQFF
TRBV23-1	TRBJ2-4	CVGTGFSLAKNIQYF
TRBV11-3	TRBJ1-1	CASSLFFGTEAFF
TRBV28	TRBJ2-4	CASREEVEAKNIQYF
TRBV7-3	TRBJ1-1	CASSLGVLGTEAFF
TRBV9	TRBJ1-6	CASSVDRGFDNSPLHF
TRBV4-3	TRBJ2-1	CASSQGAGPYNEQFF
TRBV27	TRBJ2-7	CASSLSVRSSYEQYF
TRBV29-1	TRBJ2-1	CSVEDLGDTYNEQFF
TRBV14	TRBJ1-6	CASSIGVYNSPLHF
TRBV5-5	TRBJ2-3	CASSRTGPSTDTQYF
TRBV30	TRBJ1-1	CAWSPRLEGNTEAFF
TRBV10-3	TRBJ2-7	CAIQMALGQGYEQYF
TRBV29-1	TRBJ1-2	CSAVDRGAGGYTF
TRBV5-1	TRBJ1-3	CASSLEYPSSGNTIYF
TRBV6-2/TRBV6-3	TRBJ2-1	CASSDRGRLPYNEQFF
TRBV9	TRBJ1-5	CASSVGGYQPQHF
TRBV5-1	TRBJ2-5	CASSGLAGVETQYF
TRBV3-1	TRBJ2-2	CASSPGERELFF
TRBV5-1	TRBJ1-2	CATRRTEKNYGYTF
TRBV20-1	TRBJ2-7	CSATAGTGGPYEQYF
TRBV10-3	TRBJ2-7	CAISEGLAYEQYF
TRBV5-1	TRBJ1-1	CASSLLQGARAEAFF
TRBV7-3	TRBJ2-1	CASSLGWYNEQFF
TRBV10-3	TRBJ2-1	CAISVGSGGGVNEQFF
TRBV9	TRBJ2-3	CASSVEGSGGAWNTRYF
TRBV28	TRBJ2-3	CASTLAGRTDTQYF
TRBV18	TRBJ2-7	CASSPSSYSYEQYF
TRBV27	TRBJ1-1	CASTHGRGRGNTEAFF
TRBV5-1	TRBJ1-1	CASSSGQEGTGAEAFF
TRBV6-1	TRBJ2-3	CASSLRDFGTDTQYF
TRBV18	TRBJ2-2	CASRQETNTGELFF
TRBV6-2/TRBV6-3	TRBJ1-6	CASIQGSNSPLHF
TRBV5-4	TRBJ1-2	CASSFPTGQSAGYTF
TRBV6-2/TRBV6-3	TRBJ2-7	CASSRDKTYEQYF
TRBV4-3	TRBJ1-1	CASSQVSQNTEAFF
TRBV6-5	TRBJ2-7	CASSRRGQGYEQYF
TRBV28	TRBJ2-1	CASRTSGSVNEQFF
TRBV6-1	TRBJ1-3	CASSPADTLNTIYF
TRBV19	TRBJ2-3	CASSIRMAGVRDTQYF